This entry describes one T cell receptor (beta chain). This sample was included in a study of blood T cell repertoires in COVID-19. Across the study: Whether acute or convalescent, the COVID-19 samples came from the United States, Italy and Spain. T cells, B-cell-depleted T cells, or PBMCs supplied cDNA or gDNA.

Source study methods: Amplifying reference gene primers gave estimates of nucleated cell counts. Only in-frame clones appear in the TCRdb table, and some are missing; sequencing was by immunoSEQ multiplex PCR. V and J calls and clone size are given by that table; D and trimming were obtained from the DNA. The sample carries 140,000 or so clones, approximately 87% recorded once. Germline assignment: CDR1 LGHNA and CDR2 YSLEER. V shed 4 bases and J shed 7 bases, with 16 bases lying between them. The CDR3 consists of 14 residues. The sample taken for sequencing was peripheral blood. The clonotype originates from a man aged 50-59 years who had recovered from COVID-19. The chain recombines TRBV4-3 with TRBJ1-2; a weak D match, TRBD1 (6 bases). The CDR3 sequence: CASSPMRGAFGYTF. CDR3 DNA sequence: TGCGCCAGCAGCCCAATGCGGGGGGCTTTTGGCTACACCTTC.